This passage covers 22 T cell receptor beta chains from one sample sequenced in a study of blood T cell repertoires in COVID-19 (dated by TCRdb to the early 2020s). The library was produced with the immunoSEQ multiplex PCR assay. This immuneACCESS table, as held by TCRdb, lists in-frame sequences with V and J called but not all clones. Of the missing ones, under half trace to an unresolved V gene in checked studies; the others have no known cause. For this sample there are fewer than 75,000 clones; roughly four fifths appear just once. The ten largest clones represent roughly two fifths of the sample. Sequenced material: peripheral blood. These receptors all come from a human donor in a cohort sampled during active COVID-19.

The CDR3 sequence: CASRVPRGHSPLHF. In DNA, the CDR3 is TGTGCCAGCAGGGTTCCCAGGGGGCATTCACCCCTCCACTTT. V is TRBV6-5 and J is TRBJ1-6; 8 positions agree with TRBD1. Germline assignment: CDR1 MNHEY and CDR2 SVGAGI. There are 14 residues in the CDR3. J was trimmed by 8 bases and V by 6 bases; bases with no gene match: 6.

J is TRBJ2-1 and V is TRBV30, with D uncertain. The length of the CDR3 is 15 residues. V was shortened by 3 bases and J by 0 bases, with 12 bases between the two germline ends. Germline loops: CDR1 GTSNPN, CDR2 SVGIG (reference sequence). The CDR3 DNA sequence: TGTGCCTGGAGCGCGACACCTTACTCCTACAATGAGCAGTTCTTC. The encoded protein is CAWSATPYSYNEQFF.

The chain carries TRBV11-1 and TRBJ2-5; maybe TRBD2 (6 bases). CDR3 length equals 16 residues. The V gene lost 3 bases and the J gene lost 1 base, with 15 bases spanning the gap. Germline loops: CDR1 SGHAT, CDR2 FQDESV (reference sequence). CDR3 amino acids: CASSFSGGSGQETQYF. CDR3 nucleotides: TGTGCCAGCAGCTTCTCCGGGGGATCCGGCCAAGAGACCCAGTACTTC.

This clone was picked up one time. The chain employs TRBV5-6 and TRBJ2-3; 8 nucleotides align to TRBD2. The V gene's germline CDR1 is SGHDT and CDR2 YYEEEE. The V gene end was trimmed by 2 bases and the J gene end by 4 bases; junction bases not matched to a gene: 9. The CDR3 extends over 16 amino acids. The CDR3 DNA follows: TGTGCCAGCAGCTTAAACCGGGGGGGCCAAGCAGATACGCAGTATTTT. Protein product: CASSLNRGGQADTQYF.

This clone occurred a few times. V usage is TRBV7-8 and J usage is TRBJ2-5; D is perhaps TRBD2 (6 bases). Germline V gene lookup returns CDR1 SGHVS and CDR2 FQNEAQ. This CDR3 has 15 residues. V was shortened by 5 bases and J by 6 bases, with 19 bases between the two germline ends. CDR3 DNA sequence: TGTGCCAGCAGCGCGTTGCCGGGGACTGGGAAGACCCAGTACTTC. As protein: CASSALPGTGKTQYF.

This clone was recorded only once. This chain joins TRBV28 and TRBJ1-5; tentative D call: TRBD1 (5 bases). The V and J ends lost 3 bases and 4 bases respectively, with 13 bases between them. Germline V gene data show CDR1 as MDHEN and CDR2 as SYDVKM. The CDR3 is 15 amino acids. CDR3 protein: CASSFHPQDNQPQHF. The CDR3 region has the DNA TGTGCCAGCAGTTTTCACCCACAGGATAATCAGCCCCAGCATTTT.

CDR3 nucleotide sequence: TGTGCCAGCAGCTTAATCCGACAGGGAATAGGCAATGAGCAGTTCTTC. Its translation is CASSLIRQGIGNEQFF. The rearrangement joins TRBV11-2 to TRBJ2-1, with 7 nucleotides matching TRBD1. The junction had 10 bases not matched to a gene; V was cut back by 2 bases and J by 6 bases. This CDR3 is built from 16 residues. Germline V gene lookup returns CDR1 SGHAT and CDR2 FQNNGV.

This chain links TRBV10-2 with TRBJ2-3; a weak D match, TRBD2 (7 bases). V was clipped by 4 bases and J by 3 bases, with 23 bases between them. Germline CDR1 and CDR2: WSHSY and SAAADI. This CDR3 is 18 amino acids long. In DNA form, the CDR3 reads TGCGCCAGCAGTGTTCTAGAGTATCGGGGGGCAGGAACAGATACGCAGTATTTT. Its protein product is CASSVLEYRGAGTDTQYF.

This CDR3 reads CASRSGTGSGNTIYF. The CDR3 DNA follows: TGTGCCAGCAGGTCCGGGACAGGGAGCGGAAACACCATATATTTT. The chain links TRBV28 to TRBJ1-3; TRBD1 aligns across 9 bases. Germline-derived CDR1 and CDR2 are MDHEN and SYDVKM. This CDR3 is built from 15 residues. Unmatched junction bases numbered 7, after V lost 6 bases and J lost 4 bases.

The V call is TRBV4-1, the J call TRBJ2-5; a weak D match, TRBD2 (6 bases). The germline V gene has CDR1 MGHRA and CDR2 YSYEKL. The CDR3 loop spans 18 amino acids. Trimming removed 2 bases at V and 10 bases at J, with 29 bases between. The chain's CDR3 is CASSQLPGLHVPGGDQYF. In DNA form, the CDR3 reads TGCGCCAGCAGCCAATTGCCGGGACTGCATGTCCCCGGAGGGGACCAGTACTTC.

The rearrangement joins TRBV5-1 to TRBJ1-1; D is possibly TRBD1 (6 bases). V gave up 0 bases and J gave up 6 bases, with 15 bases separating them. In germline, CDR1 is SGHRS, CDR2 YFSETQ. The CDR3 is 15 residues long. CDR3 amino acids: CASSLDRAPGSEAFF. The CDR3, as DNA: TGCGCCAGCAGCTTGGACAGGGCCCCGGGCTCTGAAGCTTTCTTT. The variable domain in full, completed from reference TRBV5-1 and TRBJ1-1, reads KAGVTQTPRYLIKTRGQQVTLSCSPISGHRSVSWYQQTPGQGLQFLFEYFSETQRNKGNFPGRFSGRQFSNSRSEMNVSTLELGDSALYLCASSLDRAPGSEAFFGQGTRLTVV.

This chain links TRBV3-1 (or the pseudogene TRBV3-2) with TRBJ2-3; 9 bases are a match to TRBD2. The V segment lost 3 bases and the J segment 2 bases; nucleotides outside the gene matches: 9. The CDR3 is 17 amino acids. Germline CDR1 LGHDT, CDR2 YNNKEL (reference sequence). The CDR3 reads CASSQASSGEYTDTQYF. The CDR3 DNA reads TGTGCCAGCAGCCAGGCTTCTAGCGGGGAATACACAGATACGCAGTATTTT.

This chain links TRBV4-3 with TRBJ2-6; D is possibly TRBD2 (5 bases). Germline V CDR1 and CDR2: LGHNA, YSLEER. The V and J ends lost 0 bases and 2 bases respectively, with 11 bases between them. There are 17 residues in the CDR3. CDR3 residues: CASSQEWAAAGANVLTF. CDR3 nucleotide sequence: TGCGCCAGCAGCCAAGAATGGGCAGCGGCTGGGGCCAACGTCCTGACTTTC.

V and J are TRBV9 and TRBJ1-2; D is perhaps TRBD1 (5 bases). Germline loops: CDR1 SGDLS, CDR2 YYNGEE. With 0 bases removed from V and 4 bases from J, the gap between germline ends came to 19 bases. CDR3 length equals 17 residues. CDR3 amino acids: CASSVAAGGAGGYGYTF. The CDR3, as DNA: TGTGCCAGCAGCGTAGCTGCGGGGGGTGCCGGTGGCTATGGCTACACCTTC.

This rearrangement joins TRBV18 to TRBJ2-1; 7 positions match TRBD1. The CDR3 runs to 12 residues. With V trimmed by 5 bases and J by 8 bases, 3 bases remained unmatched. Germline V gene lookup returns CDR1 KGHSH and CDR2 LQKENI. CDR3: CASSTTGYEQFF. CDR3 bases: TGTGCCAGCTCAACGACAGGGTATGAGCAGTTCTTC. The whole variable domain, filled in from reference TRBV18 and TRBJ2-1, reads NAGVMQNPRHLVRRRGQEARLRCSPMKGHSHVYWYRQLPEEGLKFMVYLQKENIIDESGMPKERFSAEFPKEGPSILRIQQVVRGDSAAYFCASSTTGYEQFFGPGTRLTVL.

The CDR3 DNA follows: TGCAGTGCTAGTAGAAAGGGGGCCCAACCTTTGAACACTGAAGCTTTCTTT. As protein: CSASRKGAQPLNTEAFF. The rearrangement uses TRBV20-1 and TRBJ1-1; 7 bases match TRBD1. Germline trimming cut 3 bases from V and 0 bases from J; bases unmatched to any gene: 13. The CDR3 is 17 residues long. Per the germline V gene, CDR1 is DFQATT and CDR2 is SNEGSKA (reference sequence).

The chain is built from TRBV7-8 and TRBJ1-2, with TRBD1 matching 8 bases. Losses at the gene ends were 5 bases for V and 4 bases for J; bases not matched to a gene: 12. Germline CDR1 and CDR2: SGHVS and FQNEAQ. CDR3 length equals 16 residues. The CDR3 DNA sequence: TGTGCCAGCAGCCCTGGGGGGGGACAGGAACTCTATGGCTACACCTTC. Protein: CASSPGGGQELYGYTF.

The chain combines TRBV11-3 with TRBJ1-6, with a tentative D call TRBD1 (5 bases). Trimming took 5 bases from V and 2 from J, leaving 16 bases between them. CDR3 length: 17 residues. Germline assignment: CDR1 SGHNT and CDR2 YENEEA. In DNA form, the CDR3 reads TGTGCCAGCAGCACCCAGGGCTTGGGCCCCTATAATTCACCCCTCCACTTT. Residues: CASSTQGLGPYNSPLHF.

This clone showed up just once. The CDR3 region is CASSFRTGPWGYTF. DNA of the CDR3: TGTGCCAGCAGCTTTCGGACAGGTCCCTGGGGCTACACCTTC. The chain combines TRBV27 with TRBJ1-2, with 7 bases fitting TRBD1. Trimming took 6 bases from V and 8 from J; bases not matched to a gene: 12. This CDR3 has 14 amino acids. Germline assignment: CDR1 MNHEY and CDR2 SMNVEV (reference sequence).

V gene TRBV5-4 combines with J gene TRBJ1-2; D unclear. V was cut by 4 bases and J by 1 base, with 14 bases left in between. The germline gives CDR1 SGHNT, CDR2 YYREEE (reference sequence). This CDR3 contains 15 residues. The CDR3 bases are TGTGCCAGCAGCCCGGATGGCGGATTTAACTATGGCTACACCTTC. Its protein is CASSPDGGFNYGYTF.

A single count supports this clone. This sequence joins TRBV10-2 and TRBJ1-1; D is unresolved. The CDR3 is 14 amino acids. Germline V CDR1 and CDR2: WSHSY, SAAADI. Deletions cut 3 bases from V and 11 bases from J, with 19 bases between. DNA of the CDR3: TGCGCCAGCAGTGACCCTCGAAGGTGGGCTCGGGCTTTCTTT. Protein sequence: CASSDPRRWARAFF.

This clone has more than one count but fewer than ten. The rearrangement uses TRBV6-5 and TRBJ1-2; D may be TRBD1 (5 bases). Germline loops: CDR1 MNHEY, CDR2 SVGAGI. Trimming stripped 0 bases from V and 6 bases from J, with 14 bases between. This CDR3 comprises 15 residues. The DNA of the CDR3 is TGTGCCAGCAGTTACTCCCCTAGACAGTTTAATGGCTACACCTTC. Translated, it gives CASSYSPRQFNGYTF.